The clone carrying this T cell receptor beta chain was counted a single time. This sample is part of a study of regulatory T cells in long-lasting Graves disease. Study at large: Graves' patients with a new diagnosis had received antithyroid drugs under 3 months.

V was shortened by 3 bases and J by 10 bases, with 9 bases between the two germline ends. The CDR3 is 11 amino acids. Germline V lookup: CDR1 LNHDA, CDR2 SQIVND (reference sequence). Assembly of TCR beta libraries relied on iRepertoire HTBI primers together with Arm-PCR of CDR3 regions. A single record per CDR3 protein comes from TCRdb applying MiXCR to the multiplex PCR reads. The sample has about 620,000 distinct CDR3 sequences, 16% seen once. Time point indicated: newly diagnosed GD, antithyroid drugs for less than 3 months. PBMCs were the source of the RNA used for TCR sequencing. The data also belong to a second study, concerning T cells in Graves' hyperthyroidism and ophthalmopathy. This second study says: TCR CDR3 regions were first amplified by RT-PCR with HTBI primers. Stable hyperthyroidism was separated from ophthalmopathy by a model based on 13 V-J features.

This sequence originates from a woman between 25 and 40 years old with Graves disease. Source: peripheral blood mononuclear cells (PBMCs), taken at new diagnosis, from a patient treated with antithyroid drugs. This chain uses TRBV19 with TRBJ1-2; no reliable D call. The chain's CDR3 is CASSMAVYYTF. The CDR3 DNA follows: TGTGCCAGTAGTATGGCGGTATACTACACCTTC.